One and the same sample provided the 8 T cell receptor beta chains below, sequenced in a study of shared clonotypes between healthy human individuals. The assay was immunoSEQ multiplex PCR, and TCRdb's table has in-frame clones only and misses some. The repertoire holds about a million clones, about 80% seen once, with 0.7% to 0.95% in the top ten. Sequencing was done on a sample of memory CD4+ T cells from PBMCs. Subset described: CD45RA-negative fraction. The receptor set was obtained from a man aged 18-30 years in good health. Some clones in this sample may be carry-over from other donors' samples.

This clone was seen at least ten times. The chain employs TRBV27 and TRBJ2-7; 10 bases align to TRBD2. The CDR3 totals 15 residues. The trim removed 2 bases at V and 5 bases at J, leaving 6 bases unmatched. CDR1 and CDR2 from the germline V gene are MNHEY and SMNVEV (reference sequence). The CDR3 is CASSLKASGSNEQYF. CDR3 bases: TGTGCCAGCAGTTTAAAGGCTAGCGGGAGCAACGAGCAGTACTTC.

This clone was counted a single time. CDR3 coding DNA: TGTGCCAGCAGCTTTTCCCGGGACAGGGGATGGGATACGCAGTATTTT. Its translation is CASSFSRDRGWDTQYF. The chain links TRBV7-9 to TRBJ2-3, with TRBD1 matching over 10 bases. The J segment lost 6 bases and the V segment lost 3 bases, leaving 9 bases of the junction unmatched. Looked up from germline, CDR1 is SEHNR and CDR2 is FQNEAQ (reference sequence). The CDR3 spans 16 residues.

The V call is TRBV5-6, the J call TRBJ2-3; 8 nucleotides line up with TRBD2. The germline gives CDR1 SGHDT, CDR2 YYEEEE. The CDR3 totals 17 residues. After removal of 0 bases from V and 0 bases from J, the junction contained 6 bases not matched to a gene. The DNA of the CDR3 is TGTGCCAGCAGCTTGGGTCTAGCGGGTTTTAGCACAGATACGCAGTATTTT. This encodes CASSLGLAGFSTDTQYF.

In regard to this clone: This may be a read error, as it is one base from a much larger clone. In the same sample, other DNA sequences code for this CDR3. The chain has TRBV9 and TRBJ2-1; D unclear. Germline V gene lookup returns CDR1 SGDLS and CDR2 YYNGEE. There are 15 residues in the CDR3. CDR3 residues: CASSVGAFSYNEQFF. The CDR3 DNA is TGTGCCAGCAGCGTAGGGGCTTTCTCCTATAATGAGCAGTTCTTC. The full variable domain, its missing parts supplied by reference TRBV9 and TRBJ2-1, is DSGVTQTPKHLITATGQRVTLRCSPRSGDLSVYWYQQSLDQGLQFLIQYYNGEERAKGNILERFSAQQFPDLHSELNLSSLELGDSALYFCASSVGAFSYNEQFFGPGTRLTVL.

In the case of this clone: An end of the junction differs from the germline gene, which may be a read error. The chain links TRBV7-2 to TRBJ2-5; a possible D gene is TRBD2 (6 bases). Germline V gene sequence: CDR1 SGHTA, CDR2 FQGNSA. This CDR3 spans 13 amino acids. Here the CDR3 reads CASSLEPGEAQYF. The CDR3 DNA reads TGTGCCAGCAGCTTAGAACCGGGAGAGGCCCAGTACTTC.

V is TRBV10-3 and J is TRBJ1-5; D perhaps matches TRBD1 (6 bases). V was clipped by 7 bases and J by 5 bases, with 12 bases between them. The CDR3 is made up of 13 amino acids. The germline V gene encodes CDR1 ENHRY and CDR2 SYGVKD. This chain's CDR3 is CAITGDQDQPQHF. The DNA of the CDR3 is TGTGCCATCACAGGGGACCAAGATCAGCCCCAGCATTTT.

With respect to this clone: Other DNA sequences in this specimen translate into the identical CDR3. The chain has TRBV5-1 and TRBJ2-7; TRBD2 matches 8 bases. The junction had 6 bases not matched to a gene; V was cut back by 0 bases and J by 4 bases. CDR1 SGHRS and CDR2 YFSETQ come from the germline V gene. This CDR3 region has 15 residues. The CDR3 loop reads CASSLVVAGTYEQYF. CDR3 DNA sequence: TGCGCCAGCAGCTTGGTGGTAGCGGGGACTTACGAGCAGTACTTC.

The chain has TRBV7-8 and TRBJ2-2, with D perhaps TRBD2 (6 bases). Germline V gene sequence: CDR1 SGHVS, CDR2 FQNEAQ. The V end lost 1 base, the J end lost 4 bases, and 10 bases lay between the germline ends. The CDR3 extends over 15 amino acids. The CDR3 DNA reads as TGTGCCAGCAGCTTAGTTGCGGGAACCACCGGGGAGCTGTTTTTT. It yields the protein CASSLVAGTTGELFF.